A single sample is the source of the 23 T cell receptor beta chains below, sequenced in a study of T cell responses to AZD1222 COVID-19 vaccine. TCRdb keeps only in-frame clones here, not all; method: immunoSEQ multiplex PCR. The sample lists some 95,000 clones; under 90% were seen once. The sequencing here drew on peripheral blood, taken on day 0 of MenACWY control vaccination. The source is an adult in good health.

The genes are TRBV7-2 and TRBJ1-1; D gene unclear. Trimming removed 5 bases from V and 1 base from J, with 14 bases in between. The CDR3 runs 15 residues. CDR1 is SGHTA, CDR2 FQGNSA, per germline. The CDR3, as DNA: TGTGCCAGCAGCCTATGGGCGGATTCGAACACTGAAGCTTTCTTT. The encoded protein is CASSLWADSNTEAFF.

The chain couples TRBV12-3 or TRBV12-4 to TRBJ1-1; perhaps TRBD1 as D (6 bases). V was cut by 7 bases and J by 5 bases, with 14 bases left in between. This CDR3 region has 13 residues. This chain's CDR3 is CASTRGRGTEAFF. The CDR3, as DNA: TGTGCCAGCACCCGGGGGAGGGGGACTGAAGCTTTCTTT.

This chain connects TRBV30 to TRBJ2-1; 7 bases fit TRBD2. CDR1 and CDR2 (germline): GTSNPN, SVGIG (reference sequence). The V and J ends lost 2 bases and 4 bases, in that order; junction bases with no gene match: 11. This CDR3 is 16 amino acids long. DNA of the CDR3: TGTGCCTGGAGTCGCCTAGGCGCGGGGGTTTACAATGAGCAGTTCTTC. Translation: CAWSRLGAGVYNEQFF.

V usage is TRBV24-1 and J usage is TRBJ2-2; D might be TRBD2 (6 bases). This CDR3 region has 15 residues. Per the germline V gene, CDR1 is KGHDR and CDR2 is SFDVKD. The ends were cut back, 10 bases at V and 0 bases at J, with 14 bases in the middle. CDR3 loop: CATGGEQTNTGELFF. The CDR3 region has the DNA TGTGCCACTGGAGGGGAACAGACGAACACCGGGGAGCTGTTTTTT.

This chain uses TRBV6-2 or TRBV6-3 with TRBJ1-5, with a possible D match to TRBD1 (5 bases). Trimming pared 0 bases from V and 7 bases from J, leaving 13 bases between. This CDR3 region has 15 residues. Germline CDR1 reads MNHEY; CDR2 reads SVGEGT. The CDR3 sequence is CASSYSVGGRQPQHF. CDR3 coding DNA: TGTGCCAGCAGTTACTCGGTCGGGGGAAGGCAGCCCCAGCATTTT.

The chain employs TRBV13 and TRBJ2-7, with 8 bases fitting TRBD1. The CDR3 extends over 15 amino acids. Germline V gene sequence: CDR1 PRHDT, CDR2 FYEKMQ (reference sequence). J was trimmed by 4 bases and V by 1 base; bases with no gene match: 6. CDR3 amino acids: CASSLEGQGAYEQYF. CDR3 nucleotides: TGTGCCAGCAGCTTAGAGGGCCAGGGGGCATACGAGCAGTACTTC.

The chain links TRBV6-5 to TRBJ2-3; 11 bases fit TRBD2. This CDR3 has 14 residues. Trimming removed 4 bases from V and 5 bases from J; junction bases left unmatched: 2. CDR1 MNHEY and CDR2 SVGAGI come from the germline V gene. In DNA, the CDR3 is TGTGCCAGCAGTTTAGCGGGGGGGGTAGATACGCAGTATTTT. Its protein is CASSLAGGVDTQYF.

The genes are TRBV7-9 and TRBJ1-4; 7 bases align to TRBD1. The CDR3 is 16 amino acids. CDR1 and CDR2 from the germline V gene are SEHNR and FQNEAQ (reference sequence). After removal of 5 bases from V and 4 bases from J, the junction contained 10 bases not matched to a gene. CDR3 region: CASSPGGGQSNEKLFF. CDR3 bases: TGTGCCAGCAGCCCCGGTGGGGGACAGAGTAATGAAAAACTGTTTTTT.

The V gene is TRBV2, the J gene TRBJ2-1; 13 bases are shared with TRBD2. This CDR3 spans 15 amino acids. With V trimmed by 7 bases and J by 6 bases, 6 bases remained unmatched. Per germline, CDR1 SNHLY and CDR2 FYNNEI. The CDR3 loop is CASTGTSGVSNEQFF. CDR3 nucleotides: TGTGCCAGCACTGGGACTAGCGGGGTCTCCAATGAGCAGTTCTTC.

This clone was seen only once. This chain joins TRBV11-2 and TRBJ1-1, with TRBD1 identical over 7 bases. Trimming cost V 5 bases and J 4 bases; bases outside gene matches: 13. CDR3 length: 16 residues. Germline V lookup: CDR1 SGHAT, CDR2 FQNNGV. CDR3 DNA sequence: TGTGCCAGCAGCCTCTCGGTTCCGGACAGGTCCACTGAAGCTTTCTTT. Protein sequence: CASSLSVPDRSTEAFF.

The chain uses TRBV6-2 or TRBV6-3 and TRBJ1-2; D is perhaps TRBD1 (6 bases). The CDR3 sequence is 15 residues long. Looked up from germline, CDR1 is MNHEY and CDR2 is SVGEGT. Deletions cut 2 bases from V and 2 bases from J, with 12 bases between. The CDR3 DNA reads TGTGCCAGCAGTTACCGGCAGGGGAGCAACTATGGCTACACCTTC. Encoded protein: CASSYRQGSNYGYTF.

This chain connects TRBV11-1 to TRBJ2-7, with 7 nucleotides matching TRBD1. The V segment lost 6 bases and the J segment 4 bases; nucleotides outside the gene matches: 9. The CDR3 covers 14 residues. CDR1 is SGHAT and CDR2 is FQDESV in the germline V gene (reference sequence). CDR3 nucleotides: TGTGCCAGCAGACGAGGGACAGACTCTTACGAGCAGTACTTC. Translating gives CASRRGTDSYEQYF.

This clone was recorded only once. V and J are TRBV28 and TRBJ1-2; no firm D call. Trimming shortened V by 7 bases and J by 8 bases, and 11 bases separated the two germline ends. This CDR3 has 11 amino acids. The germline gives CDR1 MDHEN, CDR2 SYDVKM. The CDR3 DNA sequence: TGTGCCAGCACCGGGGTGGAAGGCTACACCTTC. This sequence encodes CASTGVEGYTF.

The V gene is TRBV5-6, the J gene TRBJ2-2, with D possibly matching TRBD2 (6 bases). This CDR3 has 17 residues. Looked up from germline, CDR1 is SGHDT and CDR2 is YYEEEE. Trimming left V 3 bases short and J 4 bases short, with 19 bases between. The CDR3 region has the DNA TGTGCCAGCAGCTCGTCGACTCTCCGGAGGGGCACCGGGGAGCTGTTTTTT. Translating gives CASSSSTLRRGTGELFF. Complete variable domain (other parts from reference TRBV5-6 and TRBJ2-2): DAGVTQSPTHLIKTRGQQVTLRCSPKSGHDTVSWYQQALGQGPQFIFQYYEEEERQRGNFPDRFSGHQFPNYSSELNVNALLLGDSALYLCASSSSTLRRGTGELFFGEGSRLTVL.

The gene calls are TRBV11-3 and TRBJ1-3; D possibly corresponds to TRBD1 (6 bases). Trimming took 2 bases from V and 8 from J, leaving 10 bases between them. Germline V gene lookup returns CDR1 SGHNT and CDR2 YENEEA. The CDR3 contains 13 residues. This chain's CDR3 is CASSLSGVDTIYF. CDR3 nucleotides: TGTGCCAGCAGCTTATCAGGGGTCGACACCATATATTTT. The whole variable domain, filled in from reference TRBV11-3 and TRBJ1-3, reads EAGVVQSPRYKIIEKKQPVAFWCNPISGHNTLYWYLQNLGQGPELLIRYENEEAVDDSQLPKDRFSAERLKGVDSTLKIQPAELGDSAVYLCASSLSGVDTIYFGEGSWLTVV.

The chain employs TRBV21-1 and TRBJ1-1. TRBV21-1 is listed as a pseudogene. The CDR3 runs to 13 residues. For the CDR3, the DNA is TGTGCCAGCAGCAAAAGGAGAGTTCCTGAAGCTTTCTTT. Translating it yields CASSKRRVPEAFF.

The rearrangement links TRBV29-1 to TRBJ1-5; 8 bases align to TRBD1. The CDR3 is 13 amino acids. J lost 5 bases, V lost 6 bases, and 6 bases had no gene match. The germline gives CDR1 SQVTM, CDR2 ANQGSEA. CDR3 DNA: TGCAGCGTCGGACAGGGAGGGTATCAGCCCCAGCATTTT. It translates to CSVGQGGYQPQHF. Variable domain in full (rest from reference TRBV29-1 and TRBJ1-5): SAVISQKPSRDICQRGTSLTIQCQVDSQVTMMFWYRQQPGQSLTLIATANQGSEATYESGFVIDKFPISRPNLTFSTLTVSNMSPEDSSIYLCSVGQGGYQPQHFGDGTRLSIL.

The chain couples TRBV15 to TRBJ1-5; weak D call: TRBD1 (5 bases). The CDR3 runs 16 residues. Germline lookup yields CDR1 LNHNV and CDR2 YYDKDF (reference sequence). Trimming cost V 1 base and J 2 bases, with 12 bases left between them. The CDR3 sequence: CATSRGGSRGNQPQHF. The CDR3, as DNA: TGTGCCACCAGCAGAGGGGGGTCCCGGGGCAATCAGCCCCAGCATTTT.

The chain employs TRBV28 and TRBJ2-7; 8 nucleotides match TRBD2. The CDR3 is 18 amino acids. Per the germline V gene, CDR1 is MDHEN and CDR2 is SYDVKM. Losses at the gene ends were 2 bases for V and 0 bases for J; bases not matched to a gene: 12. The CDR3: CASSLPDPGSGGSYEQYF. For the CDR3, the DNA is TGTGCCAGCAGTTTACCGGACCCGGGGAGCGGGGGCTCCTACGAGCAGTACTTC. Full variable domain (outside the CDR3, taken from reference TRBV28 and TRBJ2-7): DVKVTQSSRYLVKRTGEKVFLECVQDMDHENMFWYRQDPGLGLRLIYFSYDVKMKEKGDIPEGYSVSREKKERFSLILESASTNQTSMYLCASSLPDPGSGGSYEQYFGPGTRLTVT.

The genes are TRBV5-1 and TRBJ2-5, with a tentative D call TRBD1 (6 bases). V was cut by 4 bases and J by 4 bases, with 11 bases left in between. This CDR3 is 13 amino acids long. Germline V lookup: CDR1 SGHRS, CDR2 YFSETQ. The CDR3 DNA is TGCGCCAGCAGCGCAGGGGCTCGAGAGACCCAGTACTTC. Translated: CASSAGARETQYF.

The chain recombines TRBV21-1 with TRBJ2-7; the table's D call, TRBD1, has no DNA check behind it. TRBV21-1 is marked as a pseudogene. The CDR3 loop spans 17 amino acids. The CDR3 sequence is CASSKPLAGGLSYEQYF. CDR3 in DNA: TGTGCCAGCAGCAAACCGTTGGCAGGGGGGCTTTCCTACGAGCAGTACTTC.

This clone was detected once. This rearrangement joins TRBV19 to TRBJ1-5; perhaps TRBD1 as D (5 bases). The V gene lost 2 bases and the J gene lost 0 bases, with 8 bases spanning the gap. The CDR3 is 15 amino acids. CDR1 and CDR2 (germline): LNHDA, SQIVND (reference sequence). Written as DNA, the CDR3 is TGTGCCAGTAGTATAAGGGGATCTAGCAATCAGCCCCAGCATTTT. It encodes CASSIRGSSNQPQHF.

The chain combines TRBV10-3 with TRBJ1-1; no clear D. The V gene's germline CDR1 is ENHRY and CDR2 SYGVKD. V lost 6 bases, J lost 3 bases, and 20 bases lay in between. CDR3 size: 16 residues. The CDR3, as DNA: TGTGCCATCAGACCCGAAGCAGGTCGAGTTGACACTGAAGCTTTCTTT. It yields the protein CAIRPEAGRVDTEAFF.